What follows are 19 T cell receptor beta chains derived from one specimen sequenced in a study of CD8 T cells in ankylosing spondylitis. TCRdb re-called the 5' RACE reads through MiXCR, storing one row per CDR3 protein. The sample gives about 130,000 distinct CDR3 sequences, 9.3% of which show up once; 2.5% to 4% is in the top ten. Sequencing was done on a sample of blood, either unsorted or a sorted T cell fraction (not recorded which). These receptors came from a male donor with ankylosing spondylitis or in good health (not recorded which).

The chain employs TRBV27 and TRBJ2-7, with D unclear. The CDR3 is 15 amino acids. V lost 4 bases and J 0 bases, leaving 13 bases between the germline ends. Germline lookup yields CDR1 MNHEY and CDR2 SMNVEV (reference sequence). The CDR3 DNA reads TGTGCCAGCAGTTCCCCCCGCGGAAGCTCCTACGAGCAGTACTTC. This encodes CASSSPRGSSYEQYF.

The V and J genes are TRBV7-2 and TRBJ2-3; D not resolved. The CDR3 is made up of 16 amino acids. Germline loops: CDR1 SGHTA, CDR2 FQGNSA. V was trimmed by 1 base and J by 0 bases, leaving 11 bases between them. The DNA of the CDR3 is TGTGCCAGCAGCTTAGGGGGTACTCTTAGCACAGATACGCAGTATTTT. Protein product: CASSLGGTLSTDTQYF. The variable domain in full, completed from reference TRBV7-2 and TRBJ2-3, reads GAGVSQSPSNKVTEKGKDVELRCDPISGHTALYWYRQSLGQGLEFLIYFQGNSAPDKSGLPSDRFSAERTGGSVSTLTIQRTQQEDSAVYLCASSLGGTLSTDTQYFGPGTRLTVL.

This clonotype was counted at least ten times. The junction differs from germline at one of its ends, possibly a read error. The V and J genes are TRBV4-3 and TRBJ2-7; D not resolved. The CDR3 loop spans 15 amino acids. Per germline, CDR1 LGHNA and CDR2 YSLEER. DNA of the CDR3: TGCGCCAGCAGTCAAGAGCTAGTAGTGTTGCACGAGCAGTACTTC. Translating gives CASSQELVVLHEQYF.

This clonotype was seen at least ten times. This chain connects TRBV20-1 to TRBJ2-1; 11 positions match TRBD2. Germline CDR1 is DFQATT and CDR2 is SNEGSKA (reference sequence). The CDR3 covers 17 residues. V was pared by 4 bases and J by 1 base, with 9 bases of the junction left unmatched. This CDR3 reads CSATNPLAGVSYNEQFF. CDR3 nucleotides: TGCAGTGCTACTAACCCACTAGCGGGAGTATCCTACAATGAGCAGTTCTTC.

This clonotype occurred many times. The chain couples TRBV12-3 or TRBV12-4 to TRBJ1-2, with 7 positions matching TRBD1. V was clipped by 8 bases and J by 5 bases; unmatched bases: 8. The CDR3 runs 13 residues. The CDR3 protein is CASGGGTVYGYTF. In DNA form, the CDR3 reads TGTGCCAGCGGCGGGGGGACAGTTTATGGCTACACCTTC.

This clonotype was detected many times. The chain is built from TRBV7-2 and TRBJ1-2; D perhaps matches TRBD1 (6 bases). The CDR3 length is 13 residues. V shed 5 bases and J shed 10 bases, with 17 bases lying between them. CDR1 and CDR2 from the germline V gene are SGHTA and FQGNSA. CDR3 loop: CASSPRDKEAYTF. The CDR3, as DNA: TGTGCCAGCAGCCCGCGGGACAAGGAGGCCTACACCTTC.

This clonotype has ten or more counts. The rearrangement uses TRBV20-1 and TRBJ2-3, with 7 nucleotides matching TRBD2. V lost 6 bases and J lost 5; bases outside the gene matches: 11. The CDR3 contains 14 residues. The germline V gene encodes CDR1 DFQATT and CDR2 SNEGSKA (reference sequence). The CDR3 DNA reads TGCAGTGCCCCGCAGTGGGGGGGATTAGATACGCAGTATTTT. As protein: CSAPQWGGLDTQYF.

The chain uses TRBV6-5 and TRBJ2-5; no reliable D call. CDR1 is MNHEY and CDR2 is SVGAGI in the germline V gene. V lost 1 base, J lost 5 bases, and 5 bases lay in between. CDR3 length: 12 residues. CDR3 DNA sequence: TGTGCCAGCAGTTACTTCGGGGAGACCCAGTACTTC. Amino acid sequence: CASSYFGETQYF.

The genes are TRBV19 and TRBJ2-3; TRBD2 aligns across 11 bases. The trim removed 8 bases at V and 4 bases at J, leaving 5 bases unmatched. The CDR3 contains 14 residues. CDR1 LNHDA and CDR2 SQIVND come from the germline V gene (reference sequence). The CDR3, as DNA: TGTGCCAGTGAAGAACTAGCGGGAGCAGATACGCAGTATTTT. Translation: CASEELAGADTQYF.

This clonotype was counted ten times or more. The chain joins TRBV20-1 to TRBJ2-7; D ambiguous. Trimming removed 0 bases from V and 4 bases from J, with 13 bases in between. Germline CDR1 is DFQATT and CDR2 is SNEGSKA (reference sequence). The CDR3 is 14 residues long. CDR3 nucleotides: TGCAGTGCTAGAGATCATTGGGGATCGTACGAGCAGTACTTC. Protein product: CSARDHWGSYEQYF.

Remarks on this clonotype: This sequence may be a read error, since a much larger clone differs from it by one base. V gene TRBV10-3 combines with J gene TRBJ1-1; D may be TRBD1 (6 bases). CDR3 size: 15 residues. From germline, CDR1 is ENHRY and CDR2 SYGVKD. The CDR3 DNA reads as TGTGCCATCAGTGGCTCCGGGACACCGAACAGTGAAGCTTTCTTT. This gives the protein CAISGSGTPNSEAFF.

A few counts support this clonotype. V usage is TRBV4-3 and J usage is TRBJ1-2, with D perhaps TRBD1 (6 bases). Germline CDR1 and CDR2: LGHNA and YSLEER. The CDR3 contains 13 residues. Between the trimmed V and J ends, which lost 3 bases and 7 bases, there was a span of 12 bases. The CDR3: CASSQDYRAGYTF. DNA for the CDR3: TGCGCCAGCAGCCAGGACTACAGGGCTGGCTACACCTTC.

In its sample, this clonotype was seen many times. The chain joins TRBV11-2 to TRBJ2-7; the D call may be TRBD1 or TRBD2 (6 bases each). CDR1 is SGHAT, CDR2 FQNNGV, per germline. Between the trimmed V and J ends, which lost 0 bases and 4 bases, there was a span of 16 bases. This CDR3 has 16 residues. The CDR3 DNA reads as TGTGCCAGCAGCTTAGATAGAGTAACAGGGAGGTACGAGCAGTACTTC. It is translated as CASSLDRVTGRYEQYF.

This clonotype was recorded many times. The J gene is TRBJ2-1, the V gene TRBV12-3 or TRBV12-4; no reliable D call. Trimming pared 6 bases from V and 0 bases from J, leaving 12 bases between. The CDR3 totals 15 residues. In DNA form, the CDR3 reads TGTGCCAGCAGGAAGGCAGGCAGCTCCTACAATGAGCAGTTCTTC. This encodes CASRKAGSSYNEQFF.

This clonotype was seen more than once but under ten times. The CDR3 protein is CAISARAWDPKPEQYF. DNA for the CDR3: TGTGCCATCAGTGCACGGGCATGGGACCCTAAACCCGAGCAGTACTTC. V and J are TRBV10-3 and TRBJ2-7; D is perhaps TRBD1 or TRBD2 (5 bases each). The CDR3 extends over 16 amino acids. The germline V and J ends were trimmed by 4 bases and 6 bases, with 22 bases remaining between them. Germline lookup yields CDR1 ENHRY and CDR2 SYGVKD.

This clonotype was recorded many times. V usage is TRBV20-1 and J usage is TRBJ2-1; 13 nucleotides agree with TRBD2. Looked up from germline, CDR1 is DFQATT and CDR2 is SNEGSKA (reference sequence). The CDR3 contains 16 residues. Losses at the gene ends were 6 bases for V and 6 bases for J; bases not matched to a gene: 11. The CDR3: CSAHTSGRAGVNEQFF. CDR3 DNA sequence: TGCAGTGCGCACACTAGCGGGAGGGCCGGGGTCAATGAGCAGTTCTTC.

CDR3 sequence: CSVEWGGELFF. CDR3 nucleotides: TGCAGCGTTGAATGGGGCGGGGAGCTGTTTTTT. The chain has TRBV29-1 and TRBJ2-2; D is undetermined. The CDR3 has 11 residues. Trimming took off 2 bases at V and 7 bases at J, with 5 bases between the two ends. Germline CDR1 and CDR2: SQVTM and ANQGSEA.

This clonotype was counted at least ten times. The rearrangement uses TRBV7-9 and TRBJ2-7; no firm D call. Germline V CDR1 and CDR2: SEHNR, FQNEAQ (reference sequence). V lost 4 bases and J lost 0, with 10 bases in between. The CDR3 spans 14 residues. CDR3 in amino acids: CASSSDRSSYEQYF. Here the CDR3 DNA reads TGTGCCAGCAGCTCCGATAGGAGCTCCTACGAGCAGTACTTC. Filled out from reference TRBV7-9 and TRBJ2-7, the complete variable domain reads DTGVSQNPRHKITKRGQNVTFRCDPISEHNRLYWYRQTLGQGPEFLTYFQNEAQLEKSRLLSDRFSAERPKGSFSTLEIQRTEQGDSAMYLCASSSDRSSYEQYFGPGTRLTVT.

This clonotype came up many times. The chain employs TRBV6-2 or TRBV6-3 and TRBJ2-1; maybe TRBD2 (6 bases). CDR1 MNHEY and CDR2 SVGEGT come from the germline V gene. The ends were cut back, 0 bases at V and 6 bases at J, with 12 bases in the middle. The CDR3 runs 15 residues. The CDR3 DNA reads TGTGCCAGCAGTTACTCGCTTCTAGCGATCAATGAGCAGTTCTTC. Protein: CASSYSLLAINEQFF.